This entry concerns a single T cell receptor (beta chain). Its antigen is not known. One junction end does not reproduce the germline sequence, and a read error may be involved. Single viable CD3+CD4+CD8-CD45RO+ cells were sorted as the memory CD4+ T cells. The CDR3 loop spans 13 amino acids. Germline V gene sequence: CDR1 SGHRS, CDR2 YFSETQ. The record originates from a study of memory CD4+ T cells and cytomegalovirus serostatus. Background on the study: Donors were healthy Belgian adults, 10 or so CMV seropositive and approximately 23 seronegative. Whole-study results and caveats: Each of approximately 63 CMV-associated TCRbeta sequences occurred in one to five individuals. Median bootstrapped AUC for CMV status was approximately 0.96 originally, less than 0.93 US-trained.

As handled by the study authors: Out-of-frame sequences were removed, leaving 2,204,828 distinct TCRbeta sequences. Sequenced by immunoSEQ multiplex PCR; TCRdb stores in-frame clones only, minus some. V and J calls and clone size come straight from that table; D and trimming were deduced from the DNA. The table records around 25,000 clones, roughly three quarters of them present only once. The clonotype originates from an adult in good health and CMV-seronegative. Sample: memory CD4+ T cells from blood. This chain joins TRBV5-1 and TRBJ2-7; D gene ambiguous. CDR3 amino acids: CASSPKDGYEQYF. CDR3 nucleotides: TGTGCCAGCAGCCCCAAGGACGGGTACGAGCAGTACTTC.